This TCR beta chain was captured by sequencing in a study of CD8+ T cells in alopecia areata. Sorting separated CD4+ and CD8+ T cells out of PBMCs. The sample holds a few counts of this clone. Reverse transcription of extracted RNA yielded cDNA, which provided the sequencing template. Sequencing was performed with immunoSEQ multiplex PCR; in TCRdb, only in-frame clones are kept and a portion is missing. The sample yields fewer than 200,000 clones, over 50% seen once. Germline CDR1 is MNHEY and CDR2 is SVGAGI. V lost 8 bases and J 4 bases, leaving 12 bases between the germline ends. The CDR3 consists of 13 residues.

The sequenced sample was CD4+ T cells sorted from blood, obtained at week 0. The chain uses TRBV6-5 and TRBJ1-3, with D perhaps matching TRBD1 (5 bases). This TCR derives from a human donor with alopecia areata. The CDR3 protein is CASRLGGGNTIYF. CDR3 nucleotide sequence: TGTGCCAGCCGTCTCGGGGGAGGAAACACCATATATTTT.